A selection of T cell receptor beta chains follows, all from one sample in a study of T cell changes during pregnancy in multiple sclerosis. Produced via immunoSEQ multiplex PCR; TCRdb's table is partial and in-frame only. This sample carries some 87,000 clones, over 85% of them seen once, and the ten largest clones take around 0.21%. The sample consisted of CD4+ T cells from peripheral blood mononuclear cells, taken before pregnancy. Receptors were obtained from a female donor with multiple sclerosis, enrolled in a pregnancy study. Each CDR3 is given with its conserved first and last residue. Each record gives: J gene, D gene, clone size, V gene, CDR3 protein, CDR3 DNA. The D gene is left open where the match is weak. Size is stated for part of the rows, as once, few or many counts, or as a class when the clone is expanded.

J gene: TRBJ1-6; D gene: NA; clone size: few; V gene: TRBV11-1; CDR3 protein: CASSQGVSYNSPLHF; CDR3 DNA: TGTGCCAGCAGCCAAGGAGTCTCCTATAATTCACCCCTCCACTTT
J gene: TRBJ2-5; D gene: TRBD1; clone size: NA; V gene: TRBV29-1; CDR3 protein: CSALTGRLGTQYF; CDR3 DNA: TGCAGCGCCCTGACAGGGCGTTTAGGGACCCAGTACTTC
J gene: TRBJ1-5; D gene: NA; clone size: NA; V gene: TRBV7-9; CDR3 protein: CASSLRGAGQPQHF; CDR3 DNA: TGTGCCAGCAGCTTAAGGGGCGCAGGGCAGCCCCAGCATTTT
J gene: TRBJ1-5; D gene: TRBD1; clone size: NA; V gene: TRBV6-1; CDR3 protein: CASSGQRYQPQHF; CDR3 DNA: TGTGCCAGCTCGGGACAGAGATATCAGCCCCAGCATTTT
J gene: TRBJ1-2; D gene: TRBD1; clone size: NA; V gene: TRBV9; CDR3 protein: CASSPRQGVDYGYTF; CDR3 DNA: TGTGCCAGCAGCCCCCGACAGGGAGTAGACTATGGCTACACCTTC
J gene: TRBJ2-7; D gene: NA; clone size: NA; V gene: TRBV19; CDR3 protein: CASSMNSMSSYEQYF; CDR3 DNA: TGTGCCAGTAGTATGAACTCCATGAGCTCCTACGAGCAGTACTTC
J gene: TRBJ2-3; D gene: TRBD2; clone size: NA; V gene: TRBV5-1; CDR3 protein: CASSLGLAGGLADTQYF; CDR3 DNA: TGCGCCAGCAGCTTGGGGCTAGCGGGGGGCCTCGCAGATACGCAGTATTTT
J gene: TRBJ1-1; D gene: NA; clone size: NA; V gene: TRBV5-1; CDR3 protein: CASSLAGDTEAFF; CDR3 DNA: TGCGCCAGCAGCTTGGCCGGGGACACTGAAGCTTTCTTT
J gene: TRBJ1-3; D gene: TRBD1; clone size: NA; V gene: TRBV10-3; CDR3 protein: CAITPQGPGNTIYF; CDR3 DNA: TGTGCCATCACTCCACAGGGGCCAGGAAACACCATATATTTT
J gene: TRBJ1-5; D gene: TRBD1; clone size: NA; V gene: TRBV7-9; CDR3 protein: CASSLGWPNRGRQPQHF; CDR3 DNA: TGTGCCAGCAGCTTAGGGTGGCCGAACAGGGGACGTCAGCCCCAGCATTTT
J gene: TRBJ1-1; D gene: NA; clone size: NA; V gene: TRBV6-1; CDR3 protein: CASSEAAGTNTEAFF; CDR3 DNA: TGTGCCAGCAGTGAAGCGGCAGGAACGAACACTGAAGCTTTCTTT
J gene: TRBJ1-2; D gene: NA; clone size: NA; V gene: TRBV7-9; CDR3 protein: CASSHRVSYGYTF; CDR3 DNA: TGTGCCAGCAGCCACAGGGTTAGCTATGGCTACACCTTC
J gene: TRBJ1-4; D gene: TRBD1; clone size: NA; V gene: TRBV5-1; CDR3 protein: CASRAKTPGQGPATNEKLFF; CDR3 DNA: TGCGCCAGCAGAGCTAAGACGCCGGGACAGGGGCCTGCAACTAATGAAAAACTGTTTTTT
J gene: TRBJ2-7; D gene: TRBD2; clone size: NA; V gene: TRBV5-6; CDR3 protein: CASSFRLAGGWGEQYF; CDR3 DNA: TGTGCCAGCAGCTTCCGACTAGCGGGGGGGTGGGGCGAGCAGTACTTC
J gene: TRBJ2-7; D gene: TRBD1; clone size: NA; V gene: TRBV5-1; CDR3 protein: CASSPDRDDEQYF; CDR3 DNA: TGCGCCAGCAGCCCAGACAGGGATGACGAGCAGTACTTC
J gene: TRBJ2-7; D gene: TRBD1; clone size: NA; V gene: TRBV7-2; CDR3 protein: CASSPPGQATYEQYF; CDR3 DNA: TGTGCCAGCAGCCCCCCGGGACAGGCCACCTACGAGCAGTACTTC
J gene: TRBJ2-1; D gene: TRBD1; clone size: NA; V gene: TRBV6-6; CDR3 protein: CASRTGTGEHNEQFF; CDR3 DNA: TGTGCCAGCAGGACCGGGACAGGGGAACACAATGAGCAGTTCTTC
J gene: TRBJ1-4; D gene: NA; clone size: NA; V gene: TRBV25-1; CDR3 protein: CASSRRSANEKLFF; CDR3 DNA: TGTGCCAGCAGTCGGAGGAGTGCTAATGAAAAACTGTTTTTT
J gene: TRBJ2-2; D gene: TRBD2; clone size: NA; V gene: TRBV5-1; CDR3 protein: CASRWREGYTGELFF; CDR3 DNA: TGCGCCAGCAGATGGCGGGAGGGGTACACCGGGGAGCTGTTTTTT
J gene: TRBJ2-2; D gene: NA; clone size: few; V gene: TRBV28; CDR3 protein: CASGGRSTGELFF; CDR3 DNA: TGTGCCAGCGGTGGGAGGTCGACCGGGGAGCTGTTTTTT
J gene: TRBJ2-3; D gene: NA; clone size: NA; V gene: TRBV9; CDR3 protein: CASSVPGVSDTQYF; CDR3 DNA: TGTGCCAGCAGCGTTCCCGGTGTGTCAGATACGCAGTATTTT
J gene: TRBJ2-3; D gene: TRBD1; clone size: NA; V gene: TRBV15; CDR3 protein: CATSTAAGGPDTQYF; CDR3 DNA: TGTGCCACCAGCACGGCGGCAGGGGGCCCAGATACGCAGTATTTT
J gene: TRBJ1-2; D gene: NA; clone size: NA; V gene: TRBV10-3; CDR3 protein: CAISESATATTNYGYTF; CDR3 DNA: TGTGCCATCAGTGAGTCGGCAACGGCAACTACTAACTATGGCTACACCTTC
J gene: TRBJ1-1; D gene: NA; clone size: NA; V gene: TRBV6-5; CDR3 protein: CASSTFQNTEAFF; CDR3 DNA: TGTGCCAGCAGTACTTTCCAGAACACTGAAGCTTTCTTT
J gene: TRBJ1-1; D gene: NA; clone size: NA; V gene: TRBV29-1; CDR3 protein: CSVFLTQNTEAFF; CDR3 DNA: TGCAGCGTTTTCCTTACACAGAACACTGAAGCTTTCTTT
J gene: TRBJ1-2; D gene: TRBD1; clone size: NA; V gene: TRBV5-1; CDR3 protein: CASSLGTGAYYGYTF; CDR3 DNA: TGCGCCAGCAGCCTCGGGACAGGAGCTTACTATGGCTACACCTTC
J gene: TRBJ1-2; D gene: NA; clone size: NA; V gene: TRBV25-1; CDR3 protein: CASSDGGWNGYTF; CDR3 DNA: TGTGCCAGCAGTGACGGGGGGTGGAATGGCTACACCTTC
J gene: TRBJ2-7; D gene: TRBD1; clone size: NA; V gene: TRBV6-6; CDR3 protein: CASRTGGLEYEQYF; CDR3 DNA: TGTGCCAGCAGGACAGGGGGTCTGGAGTACGAGCAGTACTTC
J gene: TRBJ2-1; D gene: TRBD1; clone size: NA; V gene: TRBV7-6; CDR3 protein: CASSLEGQRPYNEQFF; CDR3 DNA: TGTGCCAGCAGCTTAGAGGGACAGCGCCCCTACAATGAGCAGTTCTTC
J gene: TRBJ2-2; D gene: NA; clone size: NA; V gene: TRBV30; CDR3 protein: CAWSERVGELFF; CDR3 DNA: TGTGCCTGGAGTGAGAGGGTCGGGGAGCTGTTTTTT
J gene: TRBJ1-5; D gene: TRBD1; clone size: few; V gene: TRBV2; CDR3 protein: CASRGDRAHQPQHF; CDR3 DNA: TGTGCCAGCAGAGGGGACAGGGCCCATCAGCCCCAGCATTTT
J gene: TRBJ2-3; D gene: TRBD1; clone size: NA; V gene: TRBV11-2; CDR3 protein: CASSLNGGQGANTQYF; CDR3 DNA: TGTGCCAGCAGCTTAAACGGGGGACAGGGGGCAAATACGCAGTATTTT
J gene: TRBJ2-7; D gene: NA; clone size: NA; V gene: TRBV5-1; CDR3 protein: CASSPDGRVQTEQYF; CDR3 DNA: TGCGCCAGCAGCCCGGACGGCAGGGTACAAACCGAGCAGTACTTC
J gene: TRBJ1-2; D gene: NA; clone size: NA; V gene: TRBV18; CDR3 protein: CASSPKPESYGYTF; CDR3 DNA: TGTGCCAGCTCACCAAAACCCGAGAGCTATGGCTACACCTTC
J gene: TRBJ1-5; D gene: NA; clone size: NA; V gene: TRBV18; CDR3 protein: CASSPAQNQPQHF; CDR3 DNA: TGTGCCAGCTCACCAGCACAGAATCAGCCCCAGCATTTT
J gene: TRBJ2-1; D gene: NA; clone size: NA; V gene: TRBV30; CDR3 protein: CAWTQRRNSYNEQFF; CDR3 DNA: TGTGCCTGGACCCAGCGGAGGAACTCCTACAATGAGCAGTTCTTC